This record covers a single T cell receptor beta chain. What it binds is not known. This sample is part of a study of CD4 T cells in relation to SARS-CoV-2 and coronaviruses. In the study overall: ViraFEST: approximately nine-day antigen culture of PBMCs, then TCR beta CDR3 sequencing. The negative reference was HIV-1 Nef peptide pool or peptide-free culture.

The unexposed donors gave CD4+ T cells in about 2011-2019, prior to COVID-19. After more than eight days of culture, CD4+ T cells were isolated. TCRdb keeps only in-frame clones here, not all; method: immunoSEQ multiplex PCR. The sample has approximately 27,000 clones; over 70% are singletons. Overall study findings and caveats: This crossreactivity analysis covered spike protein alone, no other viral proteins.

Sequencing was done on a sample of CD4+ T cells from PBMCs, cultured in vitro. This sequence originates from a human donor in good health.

Written as DNA, the CDR3 is TGTGCCAGCAGTCGTTCTGTGGGAGCCTACGAGCAGTACTTC. Translated: CASSRSVGAYEQYF. The chain employs TRBV6-6 and TRBJ2-7; tentative D call: TRBD2 (5 bases). Germline V lookup: CDR1 MNHNY, CDR2 SVGAGI (reference sequence). This CDR3 is 14 amino acids long. Trimming shortened V by 5 bases and J by 2 bases, and 13 bases separated the two germline ends.